Presented here are 16 T cell receptor beta chains from one specimen sequenced in a study of blood T cells in healthy people across ages. Then a second PCR, running roughly 7 to 11 cycles, was carried out with a sample-barcoded 5' primer and a J-beta primer mix. MiXCR was run by TCRdb on the 5' RACE reads, yielding one entry per CDR3 protein. The table includes around 1.5 million distinct CDR3 sequences, approximately 59% detected once. Sequencing was done on a sample of blood. The source is a man aged 18 to 35 in good health.

This chain links TRBV2 with TRBJ1-4; 9 nucleotides line up with TRBD1. With V trimmed by 6 bases and J by 0 bases, 14 bases remained unmatched. The CDR3 loop spans 19 amino acids. Germline-derived CDR1 and CDR2 are SNHLY and FYNNEI. Written as DNA, the CDR3 is TGTGCCAGCAGCGTCTTTAGACAGGGGGGACTTGCAACTAATGAAAAACTGTTTTTT. The encoded protein is CASSVFRQGGLATNEKLFF.

The J gene is TRBJ2-6, the V gene TRBV5-1; weak D call: TRBD1 (5 bases). Germline assignment: CDR1 SGHRS and CDR2 YFSETQ. V shed 4 bases and J shed 0 bases, with 14 bases lying between them. The CDR3 has 17 amino acids. The CDR3 loop reads CASSPTGTISGANVLTF. The CDR3 DNA sequence: TGCGCCAGCAGCCCTACAGGTACTATCTCTGGGGCCAACGTCCTGACTTTC.

This clonotype occurred a few times. CDR3 nucleotides: TGCGCCAGCAGCCATAATCCCGGCGGAGGGGAGACCCAGTACTTC. Its translation: CASSHNPGGGETQYF. The gene calls are TRBV4-3 and TRBJ2-5, with D possibly being TRBD2 (6 bases). V dropped 3 bases and J dropped 5 bases, with 16 bases sitting between them. CDR1 and CDR2 (germline): LGHNA, YSLEER. The CDR3 spans 15 residues.

The chain employs TRBV25-1 and TRBJ2-3; 11 bases are a match to TRBD2. This CDR3 is built from 15 residues. J gave up 5 bases and V 5 bases, and 6 bases lay outside the gene matches. Looked up from germline, CDR1 is MGHDK and CDR2 is SYGVNS. This chain's CDR3 is CASSLLAGEEDTQYF. The DNA for the CDR3 is TGTGCCAGCAGTCTACTAGCGGGAGAAGAAGATACGCAGTATTTT.

This chain joins TRBV7-9 and TRBJ2-7, with 11 positions matching TRBD2. CDR3 length: 16 residues. V dropped 4 bases and J dropped 2; count of bases not matched to a gene: 7. The V gene's germline CDR1 is SEHNR and CDR2 FQNEAQ (reference sequence). The CDR3 loop is CASSYRTSGPTYEQYF. CDR3 nucleotide sequence: TGTGCCAGCAGCTACAGGACTAGCGGGCCGACCTACGAGCAGTACTTC.

The chain combines TRBV6-6 with TRBJ1-4; 10 bases are shared with TRBD1. The junction had 13 bases not matched to a gene; V was cut back by 5 bases and J by 7 bases. Germline V gene sequence: CDR1 MNHNY, CDR2 SVGAGI (reference sequence). The CDR3 loop spans 17 amino acids. The CDR3 loop reads CASSPLGQGPSGEKLFF. The CDR3 coding sequence is TGTGCCAGCAGTCCCCTGGGACAGGGGCCTTCTGGTGAAAAACTGTTTTTT.

There are a few counts of this clonotype. The V call is TRBV7-2, the J call TRBJ2-5; 7 bases are a match to TRBD2. The CDR3 is 16 amino acids. Germline V gene data show CDR1 as SGHTA and CDR2 as FQGNSA. V lost 6 bases to trimming and J lost 5 bases; unmatched junction nucleotides: 15. Here the CDR3 reads CASSTTLAARWETQYF. As DNA, the CDR3 is TGTGCCAGCAGTACGACCCTAGCGGCCCGGTGGGAGACCCAGTACTTC. Complete variable domain (other parts from reference TRBV7-2 and TRBJ2-5): GAGVSQSPSNKVTEKGKDVELRCDPISGHTALYWYRQSLGQGLEFLIYFQGNSAPDKSGLPSDRFSAERTGGSVSTLTIQRTQQEDSAVYLCASSTTLAARWETQYFGPGTRLLVL.

The rearrangement links TRBV28 to TRBJ2-3; D might be TRBD1 (6 bases). Per the germline V gene, CDR1 is MDHEN and CDR2 is SYDVKM. The CDR3 covers 13 residues. V lost 5 bases to trimming and J lost 4 bases, with 10 bases between them. CDR3 amino acids: CASSITGPDTQYF. The CDR3 DNA follows: TGTGCCAGCAGTATCACAGGGCCAGATACGCAGTATTTT.

V and J are TRBV20-1 and TRBJ2-3, with TRBD2 matching over 7 bases. In germline, CDR1 is DFQATT, CDR2 SNEGSKA (reference sequence). The V and J ends lost 4 bases and 7 bases, in that order; junction bases with no gene match: 8. CDR3 length equals 13 residues. Here the CDR3 reads CSAKRDYPNTQYF. Here the CDR3 DNA reads TGCAGTGCTAAAAGGGACTATCCAAATACGCAGTATTTT.

The chain combines TRBV2 with TRBJ1-5, with D uncertain. Between the trimmed V and J ends, which lost 4 bases and 6 bases, there was a span of 7 bases. The length of the CDR3 is 12 residues. Germline-derived CDR1 and CDR2 are SNHLY and FYNNEI. The CDR3: CASSAQVQPQHF. The DNA for the CDR3 is TGTGCCAGCAGTGCACAAGTTCAGCCCCAGCATTTT.

J is TRBJ1-2 and V is TRBV5-1; 8 bases match TRBD1. Losses at the gene ends were 2 bases for V and 1 base for J; bases not matched to a gene: 4. This CDR3 contains 15 residues. The germline V gene has CDR1 SGHRS and CDR2 YFSETQ. Here the CDR3 reads CASSFGDRSNYGYTF. The CDR3 DNA follows: TGCGCCAGCAGCTTCGGGGACAGGAGTAACTATGGCTACACCTTC.

V and J are TRBV10-3 and TRBJ2-4, with D unclear. Between the trimmed V and J ends, which lost 0 bases and 8 bases, there was a span of 11 bases. The CDR3 has 14 amino acids. In germline, CDR1 is ENHRY, CDR2 SYGVKD. The CDR3 loop is CAISESGQGHIQYF. CDR3 coding DNA: TGTGCCATCAGTGAGTCTGGGCAAGGGCACATTCAGTACTTC.

J is TRBJ2-7 and V is TRBV7-9; the D call may be TRBD1 or TRBD2 (5 bases each). The CDR3 covers 11 residues. Germline V gives CDR1 SEHNR, CDR2 FQNEAQ (reference sequence). V was cut by 6 bases and J by 6 bases, with 9 bases left in between. Here the CDR3 reads CASRYGAEQYF. For the CDR3, the DNA is TGTGCCAGCAGATACGGGGCCGAGCAGTACTTC.

The chain carries TRBV10-2 and TRBJ2-7; no reliable D call. Per the germline V gene, CDR1 is WSHSY and CDR2 is SAAADI. The germline V and J ends were trimmed by 0 bases and 1 base, with 10 bases remaining between them. The CDR3 extends over 15 amino acids. CDR3: CASSESASLSYEQYF. The CDR3 bases are TGCGCCAGCAGTGAGTCTGCCAGCCTTTCCTACGAGCAGTACTTC.

The chain is built from TRBV6-5 and TRBJ1-1; D is undetermined. This CDR3 region has 14 residues. Germline V gene data show CDR1 as MNHEY and CDR2 as SVGAGI. The ends were cut back, 2 bases at V and 0 bases at J, with 7 bases in the middle. In DNA, the CDR3 is TGTGCCAGCAGTTACCCGGGCTTGAACACTGAAGCTTTCTTT. This codes for CASSYPGLNTEAFF.

This clonotype was recorded a few times. The CDR3 reads CASRLIRTNPGPPHF. In DNA, the CDR3 is TGTGCCAGCAGACTAATACGAACGAACCCGGGGCCTCCGCATTTT. This chain connects TRBV28 to TRBJ1-5; tentative D call: TRBD1 (5 bases). Germline V gives CDR1 MDHEN, CDR2 SYDVKM. CDR3 length equals 15 residues. The ends were cut back, 6 bases at V and 15 bases at J, with 27 bases in the middle.